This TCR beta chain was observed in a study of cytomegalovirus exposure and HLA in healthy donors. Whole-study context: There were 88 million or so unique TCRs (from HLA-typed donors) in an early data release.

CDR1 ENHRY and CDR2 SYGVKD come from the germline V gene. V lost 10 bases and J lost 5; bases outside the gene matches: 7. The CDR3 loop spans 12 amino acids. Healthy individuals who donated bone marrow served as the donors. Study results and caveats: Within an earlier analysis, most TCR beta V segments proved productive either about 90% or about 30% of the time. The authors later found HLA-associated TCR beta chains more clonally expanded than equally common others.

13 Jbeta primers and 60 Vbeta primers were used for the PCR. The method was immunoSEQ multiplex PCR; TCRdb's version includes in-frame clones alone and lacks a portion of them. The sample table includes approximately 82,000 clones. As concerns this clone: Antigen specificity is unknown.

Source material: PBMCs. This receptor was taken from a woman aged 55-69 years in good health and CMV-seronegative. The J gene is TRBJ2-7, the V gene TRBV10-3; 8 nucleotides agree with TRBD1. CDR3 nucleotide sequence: TGTGCCACTCAGGGACAGGTTGACGAGCAGTACTTC. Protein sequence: CATQGQVDEQYF.